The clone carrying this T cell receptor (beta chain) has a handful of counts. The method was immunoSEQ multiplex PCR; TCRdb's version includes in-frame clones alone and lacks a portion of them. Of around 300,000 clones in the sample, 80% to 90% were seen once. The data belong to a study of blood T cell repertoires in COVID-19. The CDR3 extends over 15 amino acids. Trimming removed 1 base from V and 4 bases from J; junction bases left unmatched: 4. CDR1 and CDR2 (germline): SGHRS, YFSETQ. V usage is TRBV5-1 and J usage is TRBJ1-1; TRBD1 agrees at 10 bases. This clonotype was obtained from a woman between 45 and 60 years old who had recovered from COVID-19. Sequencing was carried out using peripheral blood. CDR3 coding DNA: TGCGCCAGCAGCTTGACGGGACAGGGGAGCACTGAAGCTTTCTTT. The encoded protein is CASSLTGQGSTEAFF.